These 14 T cell receptor beta chains share one sample of origin, sequenced in a study of neurological immune-mediated disorders. TCRdb recomputed calls from the 5' RACE reads with MiXCR, one row per CDR3 protein. The table records about 52,000 distinct CDR3 sequences, more than 3% of them present only once. Material: PBMCs. These receptor sequences come from a man aged 25-45 years with multiple sclerosis.

There are many counts of this clonotype. The chain employs TRBV27 and TRBJ2-5, with a tentative D call TRBD1 (6 bases). This CDR3 region has 15 residues. From germline, CDR1 is MNHEY and CDR2 SMNVEV (reference sequence). Trimming shortened V by 8 bases and J by 5 bases, and 21 bases separated the two germline ends. Here the CDR3 reads CASSARDTRTETQYF. CDR3 DNA sequence: TGTGCCAGCTCAGCCCGGGACACAAGAACGGAGACCCAGTACTTC.

Many counts were recorded for this clonotype. The V gene is TRBV7-9, the J gene TRBJ2-7; D is undetermined. CDR3 length: 14 amino acids. Germline-derived CDR1 and CDR2 are SEHNR and FQNEAQ (reference sequence). The germline V and J ends were trimmed by 5 bases and 3 bases, with 14 bases remaining between them. This CDR3 is CASSPTLGGYEQYF. The CDR3 DNA reads as TGTGCCAGCAGCCCAACTTTGGGCGGCTACGAGCAGTACTTC.

This clonotype was seen ten or more times. The chain uses TRBV25-1 and TRBJ2-3; weak D call: TRBD2 (7 bases). V lost 5 bases, J lost 2 bases, and 17 bases lay in between. CDR1 is MGHDK and CDR2 is SYGVNS in the germline V gene. CDR3 length: 16 residues. The CDR3 nucleotides read TGTGCCAGCAGTCCCCACGGGGGGCCCAACACAGATACGCAGTATTTT. Protein sequence: CASSPHGGPNTDTQYF.

The chain employs TRBV2 and TRBJ2-1, with D perhaps matching TRBD2 (5 bases). The CDR3 runs to 16 residues. CDR1 is SNHLY and CDR2 is FYNNEI in the germline V gene. Between the trimmed V and J ends, which lost 1 base and 2 bases, there was a span of 12 bases. The CDR3 reads CASSEVLLEAYNEQFF. Here the CDR3 DNA reads TGTGCCAGCAGTGAAGTGCTGCTGGAGGCCTACAATGAGCAGTTCTTC.

This clonotype was seen repeatedly, ten times or more. The rearrangement joins TRBV11-3 to TRBJ1-1; no definite D call. With 0 bases removed from V and 0 bases from J, the gap between germline ends came to 8 bases. Germline V gene sequence: CDR1 SGHNT, CDR2 YENEEA. The CDR3 runs 15 residues. The CDR3 bases are TGTGCCAGCAGCTTAGACGGCAGAGTGAACACTGAAGCTTTCTTT. Translated, it gives CASSLDGRVNTEAFF.

This clonotype has just a few counts. With a much larger clone just one base away, this may be a read error. Because the CDR3 is missing its conserved closing phenylalanine or tryptophan, this is likely a read error. The V call is TRBV14, the J call TRBJ1-2; D not resolved. Deletions cut 0 bases from V and 4 bases from J, with 12 bases between. This CDR3 has 15 residues. In germline, CDR1 is SGHDN, CDR2 FVKESK. DNA for the CDR3: TGTGCCAGCAGCCAAGAGTTCGAGGAGAGCTATGGCTACACCATC. Its protein is CASSQEFEESYGYTI.

This clonotype was recorded at least ten times. The chain couples TRBV5-1 to TRBJ2-7; no firm D call. V shed 3 bases and J shed 5 bases, with 12 bases lying between them. Per germline, CDR1 SGHRS and CDR2 YFSETQ. This CDR3 is built from 13 residues. CDR3 sequence (DNA): TGCGCCAGCAGCTCCCCCAACGGTAACGAGCAGTACTTC. Translating it yields CASSSPNGNEQYF.

This clonotype has a count of ten or more. V usage is TRBV7-2 and J usage is TRBJ2-1; 9 bases map to TRBD2. The germline V gene has CDR1 SGHTA and CDR2 FQGNSA. The V and J ends lost 5 bases and 0 bases, in that order; junction bases with no gene match: 5. CDR3 length: 16 residues. The DNA of the CDR3 is TGTGCCAGCAGCAAGACTAGCGGACACTCCTACAATGAGCAGTTCTTC. Its protein product is CASSKTSGHSYNEQFF.

This clonotype was recorded at least ten times. The V gene is TRBV5-1, the J gene TRBJ1-1; D is unresolved. Trimming left V 4 bases short and J 1 base short, with 11 bases between. The CDR3 is 14 amino acids. Per germline, CDR1 SGHRS and CDR2 YFSETQ. The CDR3 loop reads CASSPSGRNTEAFF. The CDR3 DNA is TGCGCCAGCAGCCCCTCGGGGAGGAACACTGAAGCTTTCTTT.

There are many counts of this clonotype. At one end, the junction sequence differs from germline, possibly due to a read error. V and J are TRBV4-1 and TRBJ2-7; 7 bases agree with TRBD1. This CDR3 is built from 14 residues. CDR1 and CDR2 from the germline V gene are MGHRA and YSYEKL. CDR3 in DNA: TGCGCCAGCAGGGTTTTAGGGGGCTCCCACGAGCAGTACTTC. It codes for CASRVLGGSHEQYF.

This clonotype was picked up many times. The CDR3 DNA sequence: TGTGCCAGCAGCCCCCCCCTGGGGAACACTGAAGCTTTCTTT. This sequence encodes CASSPPLGNTEAFF. The chain joins TRBV6-5 to TRBJ1-1; D ambiguous. CDR1 and CDR2 (germline): MNHEY, SVGAGI. CDR3 length: 14 residues. V dropped 6 bases and J dropped 1 base, with 12 bases sitting between them.

This clonotype was observed at least ten times. This sequence joins TRBV5-6 and TRBJ1-2, with a possible D match to TRBD1 (6 bases). In germline, CDR1 is SGHDT, CDR2 YYEEEE. V lost 0 bases to trimming and J lost 3 bases, with 12 bases between them. The CDR3 runs to 15 residues. The CDR3 coding sequence is TGTGCCAGCAGCTTGGGGTTGACAGGTGACTATGGCTACACCTTC. Its translation is CASSLGLTGDYGYTF.

This clonotype was seen many times. The DNA of the CDR3 is TGCAGTGCTAGAGATTATCGGCGGGGATCCTACAATGAGCAGTTCTTC. This gives the protein CSARDYRRGSYNEQFF. The V call is TRBV20-1, the J call TRBJ2-1, with D possibly matching TRBD2 (6 bases). Trimming took 0 bases from V and 1 from J, leaving 13 bases between them. Germline CDR1 and CDR2: DFQATT and SNEGSKA (reference sequence). The CDR3 has 16 residues.

This clonotype was recorded at least ten times. This chain links TRBV12-3 or TRBV12-4 with TRBJ2-5; D gene uncertain. The V end lost 3 bases, the J end lost 5 bases, and 10 bases lay between the germline ends. CDR3 length: 13 residues. CDR3 bases: TGTGCCAGCAGTTTCGGAGACCGGGAGACCCAGTACTTC. Residues: CASSFGDRETQYF.